These 8 T cell receptor beta chains were sequenced from one sample in a study of blood T cell repertoires in COVID-19. Sequencing used immunoSEQ multiplex PCR; TCRdb keeps in-frame clones, though not all of them. The sample lists 100,000 to 150,000 clones, about 89% seen once, with about 17% in the top ten. Sequenced material: peripheral blood. These receptors all stem from a man aged 50-59 years with active or convalescent COVID-19.

V and J are TRBV6-5 and TRBJ2-5; 8 positions agree with TRBD1. Per germline, CDR1 MNHEY and CDR2 SVGAGI. Trimming at V came to 2 bases and at J to 2 bases, leaving 1 base not matched to a gene. This CDR3 contains 14 residues. This CDR3 reads CASSYDRGQETQYF. The CDR3 bases are TGTGCCAGCAGTTACGACAGGGGACAAGAGACCCAGTACTTC.

A few counts support this clone. The J gene is TRBJ1-6, the V gene TRBV6-5, with TRBD1 matching 9 bases. The V and J ends lost 8 bases and 10 bases, in that order; junction bases with no gene match: 9. The CDR3 consists of 14 residues. The V gene's germline CDR1 is MNHEY and CDR2 SVGAGI. The CDR3 reads CASRRDRASSPLHF. The CDR3 DNA follows: TGTGCCAGCCGTCGGGACAGGGCTAGCTCACCCCTCCACTTT.

The chain carries TRBV18 and TRBJ1-2, with D perhaps matching TRBD1 (5 bases). V lost 1 base, J lost 1 base, and 7 bases lay in between. This CDR3 spans 14 amino acids. Germline V CDR1 and CDR2: KGHSH, LQKENI. CDR3 residues: CASSPLRDNYGYTF. DNA of the CDR3: TGTGCCAGCTCACCACTCAGGGATAACTATGGCTACACCTTC.

The CDR3 DNA reads as TGTGCCAGTAGGGGGGCAAAAGAGACCCAGTACTTC. It codes for CASRGAKETQYF. The rearrangement uses TRBV19 and TRBJ2-5; the D gene is possibly TRBD1 (6 bases). CDR1 is LNHDA, CDR2 SQIVND, per germline (reference sequence). V dropped 6 bases and J dropped 3 bases, with 8 bases sitting between them. The CDR3 runs 12 residues.

The chain is built from TRBV15 and TRBJ2-1, with 8 bases matching TRBD2. Trimming took 0 bases from V and 3 from J; bases not matched to a gene: 4. Germline V CDR1 and CDR2: LNHNV, YYDKDF (reference sequence). This CDR3 comprises 16 residues. The CDR3 DNA reads as TGTGCCACCAGCAGAGATCTAGCGGGCTTCTACAATGAGCAGTTCTTC. The encoded protein is CATSRDLAGFYNEQFF.

The rearrangement joins TRBV3-1 (or the pseudogene TRBV3-2) to TRBJ2-7; a possible D gene is TRBD2 (5 bases). V gave up 1 base and J gave up 2 bases, with 6 bases separating them. Germline V gene lookup returns CDR1 LGHDT and CDR2 YNNKEL (reference sequence). The CDR3 loop spans 13 amino acids. As DNA, the CDR3 is TGTGCCAGCAGCCAAGGACTAACCTACGAGCAGTACTTC. This gives the protein CASSQGLTYEQYF.

V and J are TRBV27 and TRBJ2-1, with D maybe TRBD2 (6 bases). This CDR3 has 15 residues. The germline CDR1 and CDR2 sequences are MNHEY and SMNVEV (reference sequence). The ends were cut back, 5 bases at V and 2 bases at J, with 13 bases in the middle. CDR3 residues: CASSPGLLTYNEQFF. The CDR3 DNA reads as TGTGCCAGCAGTCCCGGACTACTTACCTACAATGAGCAGTTCTTC.

The V and J genes are TRBV27 and TRBJ2-1; D is possibly TRBD1 (6 bases). Between the trimmed V and J ends, which lost 5 bases and 10 bases, there was a span of 12 bases. Germline V gives CDR1 MNHEY, CDR2 SMNVEV (reference sequence). The CDR3 runs 12 residues. The CDR3 protein is CASSGTGYEQFF. CDR3 nucleotides: TGTGCCAGCAGTGGAACAGGGTACGAGCAGTTCTTC.